A selection of T cell receptor beta chains follows, all from one sample in a study of shared clonotypes between healthy human individuals. Only in-frame clones appear in the TCRdb table, and some are missing; sequencing was by immunoSEQ multiplex PCR. The data hold about 680,000 clones, with about 91% observed a single time. The specimen was naive CD8+ T cells sorted from blood. The receptors originated from a man aged 25-45 years in good health. Both conserved end residues are part of each CDR3. Each record gives: D gene, clone size, V gene, J gene, CDR3 protein. The D gene is left open where the match is weak. Clone size is shown for a subset of rows, as once, few, many or a class of expanded clone.

D: .
size: .
V: TRBV7-9
J: TRBJ2-1
CDR3: CASSPEEQFF

D: TRBD1
size: .
V: TRBV2
J: TRBJ1-1
CDR3: CASRDRGATEAFF

D: TRBD2
size: .
V: TRBV2
J: TRBJ2-4
CDR3: CASSRTSGRQKNIQYF

D: .
size: .
V: TRBV5-1
J: TRBJ2-5
CDR3: CASSLIRGETQYF

D: .
size: .
V: TRBV11-2
J: TRBJ2-7
CDR3: CASSPPLNSYEQYF

D: .
size: .
V: TRBV27
J: TRBJ1-2
CDR3: CASSLNYFYGYTF

D: .
size: .
V: TRBV27
J: TRBJ2-2
CDR3: CASSFPTGELFF

D: TRBD1
size: once
V: TRBV6-1
J: TRBJ2-7
CDR3: CASTKTGYEQYF

D: TRBD2
size: .
V: TRBV5-1
J: TRBJ2-1
CDR3: CASSLTWGGRADEQFF

D: .
size: .
V: TRBV5-5
J: TRBJ2-7
CDR3: CASSLVGYEQYF

D: .
size: .
V: TRBV29-1
J: TRBJ2-2
CDR3: CSVEVGELFF

D: TRBD2
size: .
V: TRBV10-3
J: TRBJ2-3
CDR3: CAISVETSGGTDTQYF

D: .
size: .
V: TRBV29-1
J: TRBJ2-6
CDR3: CSVWGSGANVLTF

D: TRBD2
size: .
V: TRBV5-1
J: TRBJ2-3
CDR3: CASSLRLAGTSTDTQYF

D: .
size: .
V: TRBV6-1
J: TRBJ2-7
CDR3: CASSEGWGETSYEQYF

D: .
size: .
V: TRBV4-1
J: TRBJ2-5
CDR3: CASSQTAGRQETQYF

D: .
size: .
V: TRBV10-2
J: TRBJ2-2
CDR3: CASSESVAGLRTGELFF

D: .
size: .
V: TRBV5-5
J: TRBJ2-1
CDR3: CASSQYNEQFF

D: .
size: .
V: TRBV4-3
J: TRBJ2-1
CDR3: CASSQDRGPSEQFF

D: .
size: .
V: TRBV5-4
J: TRBJ1-4
CDR3: CASSLRDRLDQLFF

D: .
size: .
V: TRBV5-6
J: TRBJ1-4
CDR3: CASSLYLSVPTNEKLFF

D: .
size: .
V: TRBV11-1
J: TRBJ2-7
CDR3: CASSLGADEQYF

D: .
size: .
V: TRBV29-1
J: TRBJ2-7
CDR3: CSVLTSIYEQYF

D: .
size: once
V: TRBV29-1
J: TRBJ2-1
CDR3: CSVTGLRIGSYNEQFF

D: .
size: .
V: TRBV28
J: TRBJ2-7
CDR3: CASSQGYSYEQYF

D: .
size: .
V: TRBV4-3
J: TRBJ2-1
CDR3: CASSQGTGVSSYNEQFF

D: .
size: .
V: TRBV28
J: TRBJ1-5
CDR3: CASSFRDSNQPQHF

D: .
size: .
V: TRBV19
J: TRBJ1-1
CDR3: CASSFRSTEAFF

D: .
size: .
V: TRBV27
J: TRBJ2-2
CDR3: CASSWSGELFF

D: .
size: .
V: TRBV7-9
J: TRBJ2-3
CDR3: CASRSVVAGTDTQYF

D: .
size: once
V: TRBV7-9
J: TRBJ2-7
CDR3: CASSLSLFYEQYF

D: TRBD1
size: .
V: TRBV7-9
J: TRBJ1-5
CDR3: CASRGQGGNQPQHF

D: .
size: .
V: TRBV28
J: TRBJ1-5
CDR3: CASSLSAGFQPQHF

D: .
size: .
V: TRBV11-2
J: TRBJ1-1
CDR3: CASSLEPMNTEAFF

D: .
size: .
V: TRBV7-6
J: TRBJ2-7
CDR3: CASSLGTLSHRDEQYF

D: TRBD1
size: .
V: TRBV11-2
J: TRBJ2-2
CDR3: CASSFPFGDRGAGELFF

D: .
size: .
V: TRBV7-9
J: TRBJ1-2
CDR3: CASSLDHLGVLANYGYTF

D: .
size: few
V: TRBV27
J: TRBJ2-7
CDR3: CASSSFRGYEQYF

D: .
size: once
V: TRBV28
J: TRBJ1-1
CDR3: CASSFGGISEAFF

D: .
size: .
V: TRBV25-1
J: TRBJ1-2
CDR3: CASSEAFLYGYTF

D: TRBD1
size: .
V: TRBV5-1
J: TRBJ2-7
CDR3: CASSSAGTGINEQYF

D: TRBD1
size: .
V: TRBV30
J: TRBJ2-7
CDR3: CAWITGTAYEQYF

D: TRBD2
size: .
V: TRBV19
J: TRBJ2-1
CDR3: CASSNGVGREYNEQFF

D: .
size: .
V: TRBV27
J: TRBJ2-7
CDR3: CASSIKGTSYEQYF

D: .
size: .
V: TRBV4-2
J: TRBJ2-2
CDR3: CASSQWGLHTGELFF

D: TRBD1
size: once
V: TRBV27
J: TRBJ2-7
CDR3: CASSSLPGTGGNEQYF

D: TRBD2
size: few
V: TRBV9
J: TRBJ2-7
CDR3: CASSVGLAGYEQYF

D: .
size: .
V: TRBV7-9
J: TRBJ2-7
CDR3: CASSFSSSYEQYF

D: .
size: .
V: TRBV6-1
J: TRBJ2-2
CDR3: CASSEGLRGGGELFF

D: .
size: .
V: TRBV20-1
J: TRBJ1-1
CDR3: CSGRVYTEAFF

D: TRBD1
size: .
V: TRBV28
J: TRBJ1-5
CDR3: CASRDRGNHQPQHF

D: .
size: .
V: TRBV7-8
J: TRBJ2-3
CDR3: CASTPPNQRPDTQYF